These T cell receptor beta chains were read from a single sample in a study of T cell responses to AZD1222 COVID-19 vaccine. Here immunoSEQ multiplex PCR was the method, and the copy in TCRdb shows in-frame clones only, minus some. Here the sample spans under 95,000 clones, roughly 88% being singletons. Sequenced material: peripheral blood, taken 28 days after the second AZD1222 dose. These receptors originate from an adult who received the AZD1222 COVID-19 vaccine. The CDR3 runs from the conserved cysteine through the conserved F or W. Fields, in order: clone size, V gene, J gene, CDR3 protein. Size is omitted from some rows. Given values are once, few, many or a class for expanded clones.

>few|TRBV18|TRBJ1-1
CASSQGGTEAFF
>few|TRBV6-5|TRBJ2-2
CASSYRKVAWELFF
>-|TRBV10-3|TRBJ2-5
CAIRSTQGGETQYF
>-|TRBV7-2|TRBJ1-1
CASSSNTRVTEAFF
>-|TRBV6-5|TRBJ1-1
CASSYTPQGSTEAFF
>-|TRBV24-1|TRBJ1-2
CATSDLGGWGYTF
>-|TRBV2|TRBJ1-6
CASRAGTGRYNSPLHF
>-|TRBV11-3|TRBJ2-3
CASSMGSGGTDTQYF
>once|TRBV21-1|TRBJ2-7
CASIPDREGEQYF
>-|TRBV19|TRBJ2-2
CASRRRGSGTVSTGELFF
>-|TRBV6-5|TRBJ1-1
CASSYANPGSGAFF
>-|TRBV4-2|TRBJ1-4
CASSQDEGRTESFEKLFF
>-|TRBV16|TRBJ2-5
CASSRTRDSQETQYF
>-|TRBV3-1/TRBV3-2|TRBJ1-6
CASSVSNSPLHF